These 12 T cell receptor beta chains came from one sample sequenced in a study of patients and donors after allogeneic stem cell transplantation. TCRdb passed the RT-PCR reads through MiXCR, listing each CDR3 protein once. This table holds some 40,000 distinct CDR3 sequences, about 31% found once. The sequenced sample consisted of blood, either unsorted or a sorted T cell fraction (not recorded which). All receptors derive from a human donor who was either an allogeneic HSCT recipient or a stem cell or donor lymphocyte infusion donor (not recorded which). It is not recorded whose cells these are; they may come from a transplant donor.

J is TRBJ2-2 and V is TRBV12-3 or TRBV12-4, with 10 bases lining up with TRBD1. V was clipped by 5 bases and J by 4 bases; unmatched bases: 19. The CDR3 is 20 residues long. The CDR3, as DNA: TGTGCCAGCAGTCCCCTTAGGGACAGGGGCCAAACTATTTTCACCGGGGAGCTGTTTTTT. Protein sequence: CASSPLRDRGQTIFTGELFF.

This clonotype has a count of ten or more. CDR3 nucleotide sequence: TGTGCCAGCAGTTTCACCGGGGAGCTGTTTTTT. Protein product: CASSFTGELFF. The genes are TRBV12-3 or TRBV12-4 and TRBJ2-2; D remains unclear. V lost 3 bases and J lost 4, with 0 bases in between. This CDR3 has 11 residues.

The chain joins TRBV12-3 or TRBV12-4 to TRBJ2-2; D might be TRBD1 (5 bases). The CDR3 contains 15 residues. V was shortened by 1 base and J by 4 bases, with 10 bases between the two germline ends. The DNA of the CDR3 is TGTGCCAGCAGTTTAGTGGGGCCGGGCACCGGGGAGCTGTTTTTT. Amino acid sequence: CASSLVGPGTGELFF.

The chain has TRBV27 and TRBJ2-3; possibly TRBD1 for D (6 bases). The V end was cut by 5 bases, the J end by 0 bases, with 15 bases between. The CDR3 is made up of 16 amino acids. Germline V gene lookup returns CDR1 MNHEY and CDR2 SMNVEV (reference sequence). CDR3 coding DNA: TGTGCCAGCAGTACGACCGGGACACCTAGCACAGATACGCAGTATTTT. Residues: CASSTTGTPSTDTQYF.

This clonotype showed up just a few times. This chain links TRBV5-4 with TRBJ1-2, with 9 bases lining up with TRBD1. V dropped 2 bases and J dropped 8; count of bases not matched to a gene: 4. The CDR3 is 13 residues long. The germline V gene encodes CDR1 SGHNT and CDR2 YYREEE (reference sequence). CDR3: CASSLQGAQGYTF. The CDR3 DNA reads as TGTGCCAGCAGCTTACAGGGGGCACAAGGCTACACCTTC.

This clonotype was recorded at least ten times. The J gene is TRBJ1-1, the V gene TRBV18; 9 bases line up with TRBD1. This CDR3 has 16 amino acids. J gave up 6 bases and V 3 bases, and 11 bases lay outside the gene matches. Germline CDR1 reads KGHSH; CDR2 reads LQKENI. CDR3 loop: CASSPFRDRDDSEAFF. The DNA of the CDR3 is TGTGCCAGCTCACCGTTCCGGGACAGGGACGACTCTGAAGCTTTCTTT.

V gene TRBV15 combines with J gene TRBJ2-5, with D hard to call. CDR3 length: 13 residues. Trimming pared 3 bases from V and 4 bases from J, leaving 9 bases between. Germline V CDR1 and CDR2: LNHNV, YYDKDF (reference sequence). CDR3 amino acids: CATSSNPTETQYF. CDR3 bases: TGTGCCACCAGCAGCAACCCCACAGAGACCCAGTACTTC.

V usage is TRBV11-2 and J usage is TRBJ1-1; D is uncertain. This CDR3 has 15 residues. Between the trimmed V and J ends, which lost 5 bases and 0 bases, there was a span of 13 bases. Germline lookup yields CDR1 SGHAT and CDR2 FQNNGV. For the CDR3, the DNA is TGTGCCAGCAGCCTCCGTTCGGCACTGAACACTGAAGCTTTCTTT. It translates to CASSLRSALNTEAFF.

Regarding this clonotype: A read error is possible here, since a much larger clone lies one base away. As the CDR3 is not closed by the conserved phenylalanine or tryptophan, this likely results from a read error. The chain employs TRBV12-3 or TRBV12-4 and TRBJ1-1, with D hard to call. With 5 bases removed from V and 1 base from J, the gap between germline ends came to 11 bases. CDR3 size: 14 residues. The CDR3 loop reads CASSPRTQNTEAFL. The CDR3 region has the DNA TGTGCCAGCAGTCCCAGGACTCAGAACACTGAAGCTTTCTTG.

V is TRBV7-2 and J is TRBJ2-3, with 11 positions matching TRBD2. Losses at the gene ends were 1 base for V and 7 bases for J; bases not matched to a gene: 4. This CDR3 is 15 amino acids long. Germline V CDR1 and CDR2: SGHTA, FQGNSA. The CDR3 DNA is TGTGCCAGCAGCTTAGACGGGACTAGCGGTTATACGCAGTATTTT. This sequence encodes CASSLDGTSGYTQYF.

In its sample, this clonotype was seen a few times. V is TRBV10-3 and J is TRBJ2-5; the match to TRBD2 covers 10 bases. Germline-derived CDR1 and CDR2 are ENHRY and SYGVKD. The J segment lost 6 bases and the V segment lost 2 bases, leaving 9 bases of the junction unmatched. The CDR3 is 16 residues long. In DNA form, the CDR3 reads TGTGCCATCAGTGAGGGCCTAGCGGGAGTTGGGAAGACCCAGTACTTC. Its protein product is CAISEGLAGVGKTQYF.

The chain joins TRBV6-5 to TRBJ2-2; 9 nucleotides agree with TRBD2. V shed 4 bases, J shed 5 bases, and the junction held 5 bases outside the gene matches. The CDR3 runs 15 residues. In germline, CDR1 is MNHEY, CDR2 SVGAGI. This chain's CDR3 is CASSFIAGETGELFF. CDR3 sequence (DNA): TGTGCCAGCAGTTTTATAGCGGGAGAAACCGGGGAGCTGTTTTTT.